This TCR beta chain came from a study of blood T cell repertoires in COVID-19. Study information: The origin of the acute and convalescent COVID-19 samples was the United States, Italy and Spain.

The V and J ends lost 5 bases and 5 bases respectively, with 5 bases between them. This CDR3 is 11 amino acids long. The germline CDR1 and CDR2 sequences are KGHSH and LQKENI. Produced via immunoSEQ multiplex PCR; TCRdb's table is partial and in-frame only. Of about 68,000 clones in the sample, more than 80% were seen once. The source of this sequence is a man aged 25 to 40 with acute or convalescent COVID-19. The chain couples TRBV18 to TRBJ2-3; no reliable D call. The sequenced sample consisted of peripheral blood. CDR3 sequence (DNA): TGTGCCAGCTCAAGGAGAGATACGCAGTATTTT. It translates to CASSRRDTQYF. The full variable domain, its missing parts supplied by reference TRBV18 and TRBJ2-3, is NAGVMQNPRHLVRRRGQEARLRCSPMKGHSHVYWYRQLPEEGLKFMVYLQKENIIDESGMPKERFSAEFPKEGPSILRIQQVVRGDSAAYFCASSRRDTQYFGPGTRLTVL.